A selection of T cell receptor beta chains follows, all from one sample in a study of blood T cell repertoires in COVID-19. Libraries were prepared by immunoSEQ multiplex PCR; TCRdb keeps only in-frame clonotypes and omits some of them. The sample shows 25,000 to 35,000 clones, around 91% of them seen only once. Input material: peripheral blood. These receptors originate from a man aged 55-75 years with active COVID-19. The CDR3 runs from the conserved cysteine through the conserved F or W. A D gene is named only where the DNA matches it firmly. Only some rows state a clone size, as once, few, many or a class for expanded clones.

d_call	clone_size	v_call	j_call	cdr3_nt	cdr3_aa
.	.	TRBV4-2	TRBJ1-2	TGTGCCAGCAGCCAAGAATCCCTCATCTACGATGGCTACACCTTC	CASSQESLIYDGYTF
TRBD2	.	TRBV5-1	TRBJ2-1	TGCGCCAGCAGCTCAGGACCGGGACTAGCGGGGAGATACTCCTACAATGAGCAGTTCTTC	CASSSGPGLAGRYSYNEQFF
.	.	TRBV5-4	TRBJ1-2	TGTGCCAGCAGCTCTCCGGGACTGAGCTATGGCTACACCTTC	CASSSPGLSYGYTF
TRBD1	.	TRBV2	TRBJ1-2	TGTGCCAGCGGGACAGGGAGTCGGTATGGCTACACCTTC	CASGTGSRYGYTF
TRBD2	.	TRBV15	TRBJ2-3	TGTGCCACCAGAGTAGCGGGCCCTAGCACAGATACGCAGTATTTT	CATRVAGPSTDTQYF
.	few	TRBV6-4	TRBJ2-3	TGTGCCAGCAGCCCAAATGAGTACACAGATACGCAGTATTTT	CASSPNEYTDTQYF
.	.	TRBV21-1	TRBJ1-1	TGTGCCAGCAGCCCAGGGACTCCCAAAGCTGAAGCTTTCTTT	CASSPGTPKAEAFF
TRBD1	.	TRBV5-4	TRBJ2-2	TGTGCCAGCAGCCTAGGGACAGGGGGGTTACCCGGGGAGCTGTTTTTT	CASSLGTGGLPGELFF
TRBD1	.	TRBV4-2	TRBJ2-7	TGTGCCAGCAGCCAAGGACAGGGGTTCTCCTACGAGCAGTACTTC	CASSQGQGFSYEQYF
.	once	TRBV5-1	TRBJ1-2	TGCGCCAGCAGTACTACCCCGGCCACTAACTATGGCTACACCTTC	CASSTTPATNYGYTF
.	.	TRBV7-8	TRBJ1-3	TGTGCCAGCAGCTTTGGGGAGAAGCAGGGAAACACCATATATTTT	CASSFGEKQGNTIYF
.	.	TRBV10-3	TRBJ1-1	TGTGCCATCACGGGGGAGTTGAACACTGAAGCTTTCTTT	CAITGELNTEAFF
.	.	TRBV7-9	TRBJ2-3	TGTGCCAGCAGCTTTGGCGGGGGCGCACGGGATACGCAGTATTTT	CASSFGGGARDTQYF
TRBD1	.	TRBV11-3	TRBJ1-2	TGTGCCAGCAGCTCACCCCGGGACAGGGCAAGCTACACCTTC	CASSSPRDRASYTF